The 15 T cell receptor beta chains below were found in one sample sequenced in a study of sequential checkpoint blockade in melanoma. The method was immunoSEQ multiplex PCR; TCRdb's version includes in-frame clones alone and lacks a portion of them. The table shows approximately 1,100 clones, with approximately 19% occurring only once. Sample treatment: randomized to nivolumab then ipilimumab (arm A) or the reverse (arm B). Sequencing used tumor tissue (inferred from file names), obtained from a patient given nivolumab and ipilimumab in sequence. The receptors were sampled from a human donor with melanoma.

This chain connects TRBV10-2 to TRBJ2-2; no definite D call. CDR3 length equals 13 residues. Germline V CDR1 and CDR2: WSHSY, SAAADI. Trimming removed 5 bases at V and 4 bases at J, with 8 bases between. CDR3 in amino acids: CASSIQSTGELFF. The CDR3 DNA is TGCGCCAGCAGTATCCAGTCCACCGGGGAGCTGTTTTTT.

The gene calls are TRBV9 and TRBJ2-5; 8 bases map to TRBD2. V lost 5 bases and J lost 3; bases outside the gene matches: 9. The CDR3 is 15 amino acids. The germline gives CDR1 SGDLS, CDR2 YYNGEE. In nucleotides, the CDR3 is TGTGCCAGCAGTCGCAGCGGGGGTCGGGAAGAGACCCAGTACTTC. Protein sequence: CASSRSGGREETQYF. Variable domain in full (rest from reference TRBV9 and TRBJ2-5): DSGVTQTPKHLITATGQRVTLRCSPRSGDLSVYWYQQSLDQGLQFLIQYYNGEERAKGNILERFSAQQFPDLHSELNLSSLELGDSALYFCASSRSGGREETQYFGPGTRLLVL.

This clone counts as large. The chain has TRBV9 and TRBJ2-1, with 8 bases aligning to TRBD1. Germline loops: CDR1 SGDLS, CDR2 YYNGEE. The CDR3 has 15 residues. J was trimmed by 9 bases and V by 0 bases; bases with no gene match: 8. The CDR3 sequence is CASSVVGSTGVEQFF. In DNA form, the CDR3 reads TGTGCCAGCAGCGTAGTTGGCTCGACAGGGGTTGAGCAGTTCTTC.

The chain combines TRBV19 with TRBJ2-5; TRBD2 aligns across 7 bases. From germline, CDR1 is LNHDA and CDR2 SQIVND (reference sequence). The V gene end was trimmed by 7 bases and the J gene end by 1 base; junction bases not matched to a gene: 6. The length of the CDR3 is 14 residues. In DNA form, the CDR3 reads TGTGCCAGTACCCCTATAGCGGGCCAAGAGACCCAGTACTTC. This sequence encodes CASTPIAGQETQYF.

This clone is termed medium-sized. CDR3 loop: CAISERGDSYEQYF. CDR3 coding DNA: TGTGCCATCAGTGAGCGGGGAGACTCCTACGAGCAGTACTTC. V and J are TRBV10-3 and TRBJ2-7; TRBD2 might be the D (5 bases). This CDR3 has 14 amino acids. Per germline, CDR1 ENHRY and CDR2 SYGVKD. The ends were cut back, 2 bases at V and 0 bases at J, with 8 bases in the middle.

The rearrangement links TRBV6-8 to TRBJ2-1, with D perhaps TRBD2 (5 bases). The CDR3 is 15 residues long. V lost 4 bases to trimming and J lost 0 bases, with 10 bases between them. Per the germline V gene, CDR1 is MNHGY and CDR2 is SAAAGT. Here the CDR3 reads CASSSDWNSYNEQFF. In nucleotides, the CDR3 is TGTGCCAGCAGTTCGGACTGGAACTCCTACAATGAGCAGTTCTTC.

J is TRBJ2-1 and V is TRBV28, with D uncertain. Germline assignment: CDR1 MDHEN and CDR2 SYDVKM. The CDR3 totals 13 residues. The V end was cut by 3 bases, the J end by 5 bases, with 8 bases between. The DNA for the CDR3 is TGTGCCAGCAGTTTTAACAGCCACAATGAGCAGTTCTTC. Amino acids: CASSFNSHNEQFF.

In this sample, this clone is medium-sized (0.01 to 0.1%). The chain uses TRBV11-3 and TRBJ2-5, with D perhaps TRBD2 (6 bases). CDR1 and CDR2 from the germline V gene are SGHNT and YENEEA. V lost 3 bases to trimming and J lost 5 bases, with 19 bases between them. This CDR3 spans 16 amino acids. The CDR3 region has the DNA TGTGCCAGCAGCTTCAACTTTGGCGGGATGCGTGAGACCCAGTACTTC. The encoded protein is CASSFNFGGMRETQYF.

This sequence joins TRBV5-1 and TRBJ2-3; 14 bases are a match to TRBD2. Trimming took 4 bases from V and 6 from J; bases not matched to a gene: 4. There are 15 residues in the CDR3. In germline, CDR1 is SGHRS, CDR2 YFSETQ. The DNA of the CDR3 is TGCGCCAGCAGCACGGGACTAGCGGGAGTTGATACGCAGTATTTT. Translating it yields CASSTGLAGVDTQYF.

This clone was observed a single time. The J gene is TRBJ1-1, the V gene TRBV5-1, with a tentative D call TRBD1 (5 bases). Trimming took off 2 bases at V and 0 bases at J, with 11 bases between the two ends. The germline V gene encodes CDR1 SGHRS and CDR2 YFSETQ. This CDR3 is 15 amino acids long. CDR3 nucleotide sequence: TGCGCCAGCAGCTTTGACGGGGGTGTGAACACTGAAGCTTTCTTT. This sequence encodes CASSFDGGVNTEAFF.

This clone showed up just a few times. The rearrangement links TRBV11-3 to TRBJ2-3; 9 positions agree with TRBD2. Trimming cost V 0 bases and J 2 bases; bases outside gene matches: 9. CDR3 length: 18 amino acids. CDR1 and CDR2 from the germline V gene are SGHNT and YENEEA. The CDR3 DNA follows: TGTGCCAGCAGCTTAGACCCACTTAAGCGGGAGGTCACAGATACGCAGTATTTT. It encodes CASSLDPLKREVTDTQYF.

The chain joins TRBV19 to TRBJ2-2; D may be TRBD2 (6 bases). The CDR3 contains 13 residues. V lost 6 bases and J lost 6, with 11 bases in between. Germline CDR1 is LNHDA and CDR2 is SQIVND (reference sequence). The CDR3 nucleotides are TGTGCCAGTAGCCACCCGGGGGCCGGGGAGCTGTTTTTT. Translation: CASSHPGAGELFF.

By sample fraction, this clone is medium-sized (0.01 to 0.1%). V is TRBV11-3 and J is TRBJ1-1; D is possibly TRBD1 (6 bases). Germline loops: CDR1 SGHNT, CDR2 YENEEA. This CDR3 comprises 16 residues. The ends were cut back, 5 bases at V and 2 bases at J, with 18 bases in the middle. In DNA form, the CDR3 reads TGTGCCAGCAGCCCTCCTGGGGGGACAACTAACACTGAAGCTTTCTTT. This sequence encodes CASSPPGGTTNTEAFF.

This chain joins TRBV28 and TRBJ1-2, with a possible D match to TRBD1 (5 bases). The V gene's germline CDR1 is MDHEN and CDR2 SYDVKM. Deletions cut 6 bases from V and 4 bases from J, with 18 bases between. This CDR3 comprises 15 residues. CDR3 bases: TGTGCCAGCAGCCGAGGCGGGGAGGGGATCTATGGCTACACCTTC. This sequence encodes CASSRGGEGIYGYTF.

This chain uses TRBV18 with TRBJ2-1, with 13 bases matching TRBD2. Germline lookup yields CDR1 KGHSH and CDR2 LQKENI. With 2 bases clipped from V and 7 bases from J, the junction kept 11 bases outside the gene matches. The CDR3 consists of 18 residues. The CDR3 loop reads CASSPTNVGLAGVNEQFF. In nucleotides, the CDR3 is TGTGCCAGCTCACCAACAAATGTAGGACTAGCGGGAGTAAATGAGCAGTTCTTC.